A single sample gave rise to the 19 T cell receptor beta chains below, sequenced in a study of T cell responses to AZD1222 COVID-19 vaccine (dated by TCRdb to the early 2020s). Library preparation was by the immunoSEQ multiplex PCR assay. The immuneACCESS repertoire file appears here via TCRdb, limited to in-frame rearrangements. These files lack a portion of the clones; in checked studies, under half of the deficit traces to unresolved V genes, and the cause of the others is not known. For this sample there are 150,000 to 200,000 clones; approximately 90% appear just once. The ten largest account for less than 1.5% of the sample. In light of the paper, this sample's time point label describes: about 28 days (+/-7) after the second vaccine dose. The sample here was peripheral blood, taken 28 days after the second AZD1222 dose. These receptors originate from an adult who received the AZD1222 COVID-19 vaccine.

The CDR3 nucleotides read TGTGCCAGCAGTGACCAGCGGGGGGGCTACAATGAGCAGTTCTTC. It is translated as CASSDQRGGYNEQFF. The chain combines TRBV6-1 with TRBJ2-1; 10 bases are shared with TRBD2. With V trimmed by 3 bases and J by 3 bases, 2 bases remained unmatched. The CDR3 totals 15 residues. CDR1 is MNHNS and CDR2 is SASEGT in the germline V gene.

This sequence joins TRBV25-1 and TRBJ2-7; 8 bases agree with TRBD1. J gave up 4 bases and V 3 bases, and 11 bases lay outside the gene matches. The V gene's germline CDR1 is MGHDK and CDR2 SYGVNS. The CDR3 runs 16 residues. This CDR3 is CASSDVRRGPFYEQYF. In DNA, the CDR3 is TGTGCCAGCAGTGACGTTCGCAGGGGGCCTTTTTACGAGCAGTACTTC.

The gene calls are TRBV7-6 and TRBJ1-1; a possible D gene is TRBD1 (5 bases). The CDR3 runs 17 residues. Trimming stripped 1 base from V and 3 bases from J, with 18 bases between. From germline, CDR1 is SGHVS and CDR2 FNYEAQ. CDR3 residues: CASSLEGPGLGDTEAFF. The CDR3 DNA reads as TGTGCCAGCAGCTTAGAGGGGCCAGGGTTAGGGGACACTGAAGCTTTCTTT.

This chain's CDR3 is CATRTGDLHTEAFF. The CDR3 DNA is TGTGCCACCCGGACAGGGGACCTCCACACTGAAGCTTTCTTT. V and J are TRBV27 and TRBJ1-1, with 9 bases fitting TRBD1. Germline loops: CDR1 MNHEY, CDR2 SMNVEV (reference sequence). The CDR3 extends over 14 amino acids. J lost 3 bases, V lost 10 bases, and 9 bases had no gene match.

The V call is TRBV7-2, the J call TRBJ1-1; D is unclear. CDR1 is SGHTA, CDR2 FQGNSA, per germline. This CDR3 comprises 15 residues. Between the trimmed V and J ends, which lost 1 base and 3 bases, there was a span of 12 bases. CDR3 DNA: TGTGCCAGCAGCTTAGGGCACGGGCTCGACACTGAAGCTTTCTTT. It translates to CASSLGHGLDTEAFF.

The chain links TRBV28 to TRBJ2-2; a weak D match, TRBD1 (5 bases). CDR3 length: 13 residues. Trimming pared 7 bases from V and 5 bases from J, leaving 11 bases between. The germline CDR1 and CDR2 sequences are MDHEN and SYDVKM. The CDR3 region has the DNA TGTGCCAGCACAGGGCCCACTACCGGGGAGCTGTTTTTT. The encoded protein is CASTGPTTGELFF.

This chain connects TRBV2 to TRBJ2-1; maybe TRBD1 (6 bases). In germline, CDR1 is SNHLY, CDR2 FYNNEI. Trimming took 2 bases from V and 9 from J, leaving 11 bases between them. The CDR3 spans 13 residues. Here the CDR3 DNA reads TGTGCCAGCAGTGAACCCAGGGGCGGTGAGCAGTTCTTC. Its protein product is CASSEPRGGEQFF. Looking up the rest from reference TRBV2 and TRBJ2-1 gives the full variable domain: EPEVTQTPSHQVTQMGQEVILRCVPISNHLYFYWYRQILGQKVEFLVSFYNNEISEKSEIFDDQFSVERPDGSNFTLKIRSTKLEDSAMYFCASSEPRGGEQFFGPGTRLTVL.

The CDR3 DNA sequence: TGTGCCAGCAGCCAGGGACAGGGTTCCTACGAGCAGTACTTC. Amino acid sequence: CASSQGQGSYEQYF. The chain uses TRBV7-9 and TRBJ2-7; 9 bases align to TRBD1. After removal of 5 bases from V and 1 base from J, the junction contained 3 bases not matched to a gene. Per germline, CDR1 SEHNR and CDR2 FQNEAQ (reference sequence). This CDR3 region has 14 residues.

The chain is built from TRBV2 and TRBJ2-7; TRBD1 or TRBD2 may be the D gene (5 bases each). Germline V gene data show CDR1 as SNHLY and CDR2 as FYNNEI. CDR3 length: 13 residues. V was pared by 6 bases and J by 2 bases, with 11 bases between. CDR3 sequence: CASSEGNTYEQYF. In nucleotides, the CDR3 is TGTGCCAGCAGCGAGGGGAATACCTACGAGCAGTACTTC.

V usage is TRBV7-2 and J usage is TRBJ1-3; 7 nucleotides line up with TRBD1. Germline V lookup: CDR1 SGHTA, CDR2 FQGNSA. The CDR3 loop spans 16 amino acids. Trimming at V came to 0 bases and at J to 4 bases, leaving 6 bases not matched to a gene. The CDR3 loop is CASSLAGGGAGNTIYF. The CDR3 region has the DNA TGTGCCAGCAGCTTAGCAGGGGGCGGAGCGGGAAACACCATATATTTT.

The V call is TRBV6-6, the J call TRBJ1-1, with D maybe TRBD1 (5 bases). Trimming pared 2 bases from V and 3 bases from J, leaving 10 bases between. The CDR3 has 14 residues. Germline V gene lookup returns CDR1 MNHNY and CDR2 SVGAGI (reference sequence). The CDR3 DNA reads as TGTGCCAGCAGTTACAATGGGGGGGACACTGAAGCTTTCTTT. This translates into CASSYNGGDTEAFF.

The rearrangement joins TRBV28 to TRBJ2-4; the D gene is possibly TRBD2 (6 bases). Germline assignment: CDR1 MDHEN and CDR2 SYDVKM. The V end lost 3 bases, the J end lost 8 bases, and 17 bases lay between the germline ends. CDR3 length: 15 residues. CDR3 sequence: CASSFRGGGVDIQYF. The CDR3, as DNA: TGTGCCAGCAGTTTTAGGGGAGGAGGGGTGGACATTCAGTACTTC.

The sample holds one count of this clone. The J gene is TRBJ1-3, the V gene TRBV28; D perhaps matches TRBD1 (5 bases). The germline CDR1 and CDR2 sequences are MDHEN and SYDVKM. Trimming removed 5 bases from V and 0 bases from J, with 14 bases in between. This CDR3 is 16 amino acids long. The DNA of the CDR3 is TGTGCCAGCAGTACCTTACAGGAGAGCTCTGGAAACACCATATATTTT. Translation gives CASSTLQESSGNTIYF.

This chain links TRBV10-2 with TRBJ2-7; TRBD2 aligns across 7 bases. This CDR3 is built from 14 residues. Germline lookup yields CDR1 WSHSY and CDR2 SAAADI. The junction had 11 bases not matched to a gene; V was cut back by 7 bases and J by 5 bases. The CDR3 loop reads CASIPGGGINEQYF. The CDR3 nucleotides read TGCGCCAGCATCCCGGGAGGAGGTATCAACGAGCAGTACTTC.

The genes are TRBV9 and TRBJ2-7; a weak D match, TRBD2 (6 bases). This CDR3 is built from 14 residues. Germline V gene lookup returns CDR1 SGDLS and CDR2 YYNGEE. V was cut by 0 bases and J by 4 bases, with 11 bases left in between. The CDR3 here is CASSVGGDRYEQYF. The CDR3 DNA sequence: TGTGCCAGCAGCGTAGGGGGGGACCGGTACGAGCAGTACTTC.

The V gene is TRBV6-4, the J gene TRBJ1-2; 8 bases match TRBD1. This CDR3 has 16 amino acids. The J segment lost 6 bases and the V segment lost 6 bases, leaving 15 bases of the junction unmatched. CDR1 MRHNA and CDR2 SNTAGT come from the germline V gene. CDR3 sequence (DNA): TGTGCCAGCAGCTCTAACCCGGGACAGGTTTTTCATGGCTACACCTTC. Amino acid sequence: CASSSNPGQVFHGYTF.

The J gene is TRBJ2-2, the V gene TRBV5-1; D not certain. Trimming left V 2 bases short and J 1 base short, with 9 bases between. Germline loops: CDR1 SGHRS, CDR2 YFSETQ. The CDR3 spans 15 residues. CDR3 region: CASSLLSENTGELFF. The DNA of the CDR3 is TGCGCCAGCAGCTTATTGAGTGAGAACACCGGGGAGCTGTTTTTT.

The CDR3 here is CASSLRGGVWETQYF. CDR3 nucleotide sequence: TGTGCCAGCAGCTTGCGGGGGGGTGTGTGGGAGACCCAGTACTTC. The genes are TRBV5-4 and TRBJ2-5; the match to TRBD2 covers 8 bases. Trimming at V came to 1 base and at J to 5 bases, leaving 7 bases not matched to a gene. Germline loops: CDR1 SGHNT, CDR2 YYREEE (reference sequence). CDR3 length: 15 amino acids.

This chain connects TRBV2 to TRBJ1-5; 8 bases map to TRBD1. After removal of 4 bases from V and 2 bases from J, the junction contained 1 base not matched to a gene. In germline, CDR1 is SNHLY, CDR2 FYNNEI. CDR3 length: 14 amino acids. For the CDR3, the DNA is TGTGCCAGCAGTGCGACAGGGGGCAATCAGCCCCAGCATTTT. The encoded protein is CASSATGGNQPQHF.